These 5 T cell receptor beta chains share one sample of origin, sequenced in a study of molecular identifiers for immune sequencing clone quantification. One entry per CDR3 protein, called by TCRdb with MiXCR from the PCR reads. The table lists 490,000 or so distinct CDR3 sequences, 20% to 25% of them singletons. The sequenced sample was naive CD8+ T cells from blood, with Jurkat cell RNA spiked in. Specified subset: FACS-sorted CD8+CD4-CCR7+CD45RA+ naive T cells. All receptors come from a human donor in good health. Some libraries in this study had Jurkat cell RNA spiked in.

This clonotype was seen a handful of times. CDR3 residues: CASSLRDREKETQYF. In nucleotides, the CDR3 is TGTGCCAGCAGCCTCAGGGACAGGGAAAAAGAGACCCAGTACTTC. This rearrangement joins TRBV6-5 to TRBJ2-5; 9 bases agree with TRBD1. The CDR3 has 15 residues. Germline trimming cut 6 bases from V and 3 bases from J; bases unmatched to any gene: 8. Germline assignment: CDR1 MNHEY and CDR2 SVGAGI.

The sample holds many counts of this clonotype. The rearrangement uses TRBV18 and TRBJ2-3; D may match TRBD1 or TRBD2 (5 bases each). Germline V gives CDR1 KGHSH, CDR2 LQKENI. There are 15 residues in the CDR3. Trimming left V 6 bases short and J 2 bases short, with 15 bases between. The CDR3 region is CASSDWSQDTDTQYF. Written as DNA, the CDR3 is TGTGCCAGCTCGGACTGGTCACAGGACACAGATACGCAGTATTTT.

Notes on this clonotype: A clone one base away is much larger, so this may be a read error. CDR3 in DNA: TGTGCCAGCAGGGTAGGAGGAGGGAACACCGGGGAGCTGTTTTTT. Its translation is CASRVGGGNTGELFF. The chain uses TRBV5-6 and TRBJ2-2, with a weak D call TRBD2 (5 bases). This CDR3 has 15 amino acids. Germline V gene data show CDR1 as SGHDT and CDR2 as YYEEEE. The V end lost 5 bases, the J end lost 1 base, and 12 bases lay between the germline ends.

This clonotype was detected many times. The CDR3 loop reads CSVVGLAGLGEQFF. CDR3 DNA sequence: TGCAGCGTTGTCGGACTAGCGGGACTGGGTGAGCAGTTCTTC. This rearrangement joins TRBV29-1 to TRBJ2-1; 12 positions agree with TRBD2. After removal of 4 bases from V and 9 bases from J, the junction contained 7 bases not matched to a gene. In germline, CDR1 is SQVTM, CDR2 ANQGSEA. This CDR3 spans 14 amino acids.

This clonotype was detected many times. The V gene is TRBV7-6, the J gene TRBJ2-3; 7 bases line up with TRBD1. The CDR3 is made up of 15 amino acids. V dropped 4 bases and J dropped 0; count of bases not matched to a gene: 4. The germline CDR1 and CDR2 sequences are SGHVS and FNYEAQ. CDR3 in amino acids: CASSSADRSTDTQYF. The CDR3 nucleotides read TGTGCCAGCAGCTCCGCGGACAGGAGCACAGATACGCAGTATTTT.